Listed here are 27 T cell receptor beta chains from one sample, sequenced in a study of blood T cell repertoires in COVID-19. Produced via immunoSEQ multiplex PCR; TCRdb's table is partial and in-frame only. The table records 120,000 or so clones, around three quarters of them present only once. The sample comprised peripheral blood. Receptors were obtained from a woman aged 70-85 years with acute or convalescent COVID-19.

The J gene is TRBJ2-7, the V gene TRBV10-3; D might be TRBD1 (5 bases). Germline-derived CDR1 and CDR2 are ENHRY and SYGVKD. The CDR3 loop spans 13 amino acids. V lost 3 bases and J lost 6, with 12 bases in between. This chain's CDR3 is CAISDLPQGEQYF. The DNA of the CDR3 is TGTGCCATCAGTGATCTGCCCCAGGGCGAGCAGTACTTC.

The chain links TRBV4-2 to TRBJ2-5; TRBD1 agrees at 7 bases. CDR1 and CDR2 from the germline V gene are LGHNA and YNFKEQ. The CDR3 sequence is 15 residues long. J gave up 5 bases and V 3 bases, and 9 bases lay outside the gene matches. The CDR3 bases are TGTGCCAGCAGCCAGAGACAGGGTTCCGGGGAGACCCAGTACTTC. Translating it yields CASSQRQGSGETQYF.

J is TRBJ2-7 and V is TRBV6-5, with a weak D call TRBD2 (6 bases). This CDR3 region has 12 residues. Germline V gene lookup returns CDR1 MNHEY and CDR2 SVGAGI. Trimming took 5 bases from V and 3 from J, leaving 8 bases between them. The CDR3, as DNA: TGTGCCAGCAGTCGGACTATCTACGAGCAGTACTTC. It specifies CASSRTIYEQYF.

The rearrangement joins TRBV19 to TRBJ1-2, with a tentative D call TRBD1 (5 bases). CDR3 length: 13 residues. V was clipped by 2 bases and J by 7 bases, with 11 bases between them. Germline values: CDR1 LNHDA, CDR2 SQIVND (reference sequence). The CDR3 DNA follows: TGTGCCAGTAGTATATTCCGGGGGGGTGGCTACACCTTC. This encodes CASSIFRGGGYTF.

This clone was observed a single time. The chain couples TRBV6-5 to TRBJ2-7; 7 bases line up with TRBD1. Losses at the gene ends were 0 bases for V and 6 bases for J; bases not matched to a gene: 8. Germline V gene lookup returns CDR1 MNHEY and CDR2 SVGAGI. The CDR3 sequence is 15 residues long. CDR3 DNA sequence: TGTGCCAGCAGTTACTCAGGGGGCGTTTCATCCGAGCAGTACTTC. Amino acid sequence: CASSYSGGVSSEQYF.

This sequence joins TRBV6-6 and TRBJ2-3; 8 nucleotides agree with TRBD2. CDR3 length equals 15 residues. V gave up 7 bases and J gave up 3 bases; unmatched junction bases: 9. The germline V gene has CDR1 MNHNY and CDR2 SVGAGI (reference sequence). CDR3 protein: CASMGNLAGTDTQYF. CDR3 in DNA: TGTGCCAGCATGGGGAACCTAGCGGGTACAGATACGCAGTATTTT.

The V and J genes are TRBV30 and TRBJ1-1; 7 positions agree with TRBD1. J gave up 0 bases and V 4 bases, and 5 bases lay outside the gene matches. This CDR3 spans 14 amino acids. Germline CDR1 reads GTSNPN; CDR2 reads SVGIG (reference sequence). CDR3 residues: CAWNPGQVNTEAFF. The CDR3, as DNA: TGTGCCTGGAATCCAGGACAGGTGAACACTGAAGCTTTCTTT.

There are a few counts of this clone. The rearrangement joins TRBV30 to TRBJ1-3; D not resolved. Trimming pared 5 bases from V and 4 bases from J, leaving 18 bases between. The CDR3 is 15 residues long. From germline, CDR1 is GTSNPN and CDR2 SVGIG (reference sequence). The CDR3 DNA reads as TGTGCCTGGTCCCATTGGAGGGCGACGGGAAACACCATATATTTT. Translating gives CAWSHWRATGNTIYF.

The rearrangement joins TRBV25-1 to TRBJ2-1, with 9 nucleotides matching TRBD2. CDR3 length: 16 amino acids. V shed 5 bases, J shed 5 bases, and the junction held 10 bases outside the gene matches. CDR1 and CDR2 from the germline V gene are MGHDK and SYGVNS. CDR3 loop: CASSPQGGGGDNEQFF. Written as DNA, the CDR3 is TGTGCCAGCAGTCCCCAAGGCGGCGGGGGGGACAATGAGCAGTTCTTC.

The chain is built from TRBV10-3 and TRBJ2-1; the match to TRBD2 covers 8 bases. The germline V gene encodes CDR1 ENHRY and CDR2 SYGVKD. The CDR3 consists of 17 residues. V lost 10 bases, J lost 7 bases, and 21 bases stayed unmatched. The CDR3 DNA reads as TGTGCCACTACGCAGGGTGGAATACGGGGGGGCCCTAATGAGCAGTTCTTC. Translation gives CATTQGGIRGGPNEQFF.

The chain is built from TRBV28 and TRBJ2-3; D is unclear. The germline CDR1 and CDR2 sequences are MDHEN and SYDVKM. The CDR3 is made up of 12 amino acids. Trimming took off 2 bases at V and 5 bases at J, with 5 bases between the two ends. The CDR3 protein is CASSLPGDTQYF. In nucleotides, the CDR3 is TGTGCCAGCAGTTTACCGGGAGATACGCAGTATTTT.

The chain links TRBV6-5 to TRBJ2-5, with 7 bases that match TRBD2. CDR3 length: 16 residues. J was trimmed by 1 base and V by 2 bases; bases with no gene match: 7. Germline V gene sequence: CDR1 MNHEY, CDR2 SVGAGI. CDR3 sequence: CASSYGRLAVQETQYF. Here the CDR3 DNA reads TGTGCCAGCAGTTACGGCCGTCTAGCGGTCCAAGAGACCCAGTACTTC.

The J gene is TRBJ2-1, the V gene TRBV18; 7 bases are shared with TRBD2. The CDR3 consists of 12 residues. Germline V gives CDR1 KGHSH, CDR2 LQKENI. Trimming removed 5 bases from V and 8 bases from J; junction bases left unmatched: 3. The CDR3 is CASSEGGHEQFF. CDR3 nucleotide sequence: TGTGCCAGCTCAGAGGGAGGGCATGAGCAGTTCTTC.

This rearrangement joins TRBV19 to TRBJ2-6; tentatively, D is TRBD1 (5 bases). The CDR3 runs 17 residues. With 6 bases removed from V and 0 bases from J, the gap between germline ends came to 15 bases. CDR1 is LNHDA and CDR2 is SQIVND in the germline V gene (reference sequence). Here the CDR3 DNA reads TGTGCCAGTAGAACCGAACAAGACAGCTCTGGGGCCAACGTCCTGACTTTC. Protein product: CASRTEQDSSGANVLTF.

The V gene is TRBV6-2 or TRBV6-3, the J gene TRBJ2-5; D is uncertain. CDR1 is MNHEY, CDR2 SVGEGT, per germline. The V end lost 1 base, the J end lost 1 base, and 13 bases lay between the germline ends. This CDR3 spans 16 amino acids. CDR3 amino acids: CASSYLVGRPQETQYF. The CDR3 coding sequence is TGTGCCAGCAGTTACTTGGTTGGCAGGCCCCAAGAGACCCAGTACTTC.

V is TRBV6-2 or TRBV6-3 and J is TRBJ1-6; 9 bases are a match to TRBD1. There are 16 residues in the CDR3. Germline CDR1 reads MNHEY; CDR2 reads SVGEGT. The V and J ends lost 4 bases and 6 bases, in that order; junction bases with no gene match: 7. CDR3 sequence reads: CASSSPGTGLNSPLHF. CDR3 in DNA: TGTGCCAGCAGTTCTCCAGGGACAGGGCTTAATTCACCCCTCCACTTT.

This clone was seen repeatedly, ten times or more. V gene TRBV9 combines with J gene TRBJ1-1; 8 bases align to TRBD1. V shed 0 bases and J 6 bases; nucleotides not matched to a gene: 10. CDR3 length: 16 amino acids. Germline V gives CDR1 SGDLS, CDR2 YYNGEE. DNA of the CDR3: TGTGCCAGCAGCGTAGCCCCAGGGGGCTTTAATGCTGAAGCTTTCTTT. This encodes CASSVAPGGFNAEAFF.

The chain employs TRBV7-9 and TRBJ2-6; possibly TRBD1 for D (5 bases). The CDR3 is 18 amino acids. CDR1 and CDR2 from the germline V gene are SEHNR and FQNEAQ (reference sequence). The V end was cut by 1 base, the J end by 4 bases, with 17 bases between. The CDR3 DNA is TGTGCCAGCAGCTTAGGACAGTTCTCTTCCCCCGGGGCCAACGTCCTGACTTTC. Protein product: CASSLGQFSSPGANVLTF. Combining the CDR3 with reference TRBV7-9 and TRBJ2-6 gives the whole variable domain DTGVSQNPRHKITKRGQNVTFRCDPISEHNRLYWYRQTLGQGPEFLTYFQNEAQLEKSRLLSDRFSAERPKGSFSTLEIQRTEQGDSAMYLCASSLGQFSSPGANVLTFGAGSRLTVL.

The chain has TRBV2 and TRBJ1-2; a weak D match, TRBD1 (6 bases). The CDR3 runs to 14 residues. V lost 6 bases and J 4 bases, leaving 15 bases between the germline ends. Germline values: CDR1 SNHLY, CDR2 FYNNEI. As DNA, the CDR3 is TGTGCCAGCAGGGCCCAGGGGCAGGGCTATGGCTACACCTTC. It codes for CASRAQGQGYGYTF.

The chain carries TRBV2 and TRBJ2-5, with 11 bases lining up with TRBD1. CDR3 length equals 17 residues. Germline CDR1 is SNHLY and CDR2 is FYNNEI. V lost 1 base to trimming and J lost 1 base; unmatched junction nucleotides: 5. CDR3 in DNA: TGTGCCAGCAGTGAAGGAGGGACAGGGGGTTTCCAAGAGACCCAGTACTTC. It translates to CASSEGGTGGFQETQYF.

The genes are TRBV11-2 and TRBJ1-1; a weak D match, TRBD1 (6 bases). The V and J ends lost 5 bases and 0 bases respectively, with 13 bases between them. This CDR3 region has 15 residues. CDR1 and CDR2 (germline): SGHAT, FQNNGV. The CDR3 is CASSPGQFMNTEAFF. In nucleotides, the CDR3 is TGTGCCAGCAGCCCCGGACAGTTCATGAACACTGAAGCTTTCTTT.

This clone was recorded once. J is TRBJ1-2 and V is TRBV28; a weak D match, TRBD1 (5 bases). This CDR3 is built from 14 residues. Germline CDR1 MDHEN, CDR2 SYDVKM. V lost 5 bases and J 2 bases, leaving 12 bases between the germline ends. The CDR3 sequence is CASSIPDTNYGYTF. The DNA of the CDR3 is TGTGCCAGCAGTATACCGGACACAAACTATGGCTACACCTTC.

The chain combines TRBV5-1 with TRBJ2-5; D call uncertain. There are 14 residues in the CDR3. V dropped 0 bases and J dropped 2 bases, with 8 bases sitting between them. Per germline, CDR1 SGHRS and CDR2 YFSETQ. The CDR3 loop is CASSLGHLQETQYF. The CDR3, as DNA: TGCGCCAGCAGCTTGGGACACCTGCAAGAGACCCAGTACTTC.

This clone occurred a few times. The V call is TRBV3-1 (or the pseudogene TRBV3-2), the J call TRBJ2-5; 11 bases agree with TRBD2. CDR3 length: 20 residues. Germline CDR1 LGHDT, CDR2 YNNKEL (reference sequence). The V and J ends lost 7 bases and 0 bases, in that order; junction bases with no gene match: 19. For the CDR3, the DNA is TGTGCCAGCACCCTAAGGCCCCCTAGCGGGAGGCTCTCCAACCAAGAGACCCAGTACTTC. Translated: CASTLRPPSGRLSNQETQYF.

The V gene is TRBV2, the J gene TRBJ2-1; 11 bases match TRBD2. This CDR3 is 15 amino acids long. The junction had 1 base not matched to a gene; V was cut back by 4 bases and J by 2 bases. Germline CDR1 and CDR2: SNHLY and FYNNEI. For the CDR3, the DNA is TGTGCCAGCAGTGCGACTAGCGGGACCTACAATGAGCAGTTCTTC. It specifies CASSATSGTYNEQFF.

This clone is a singleton in its sample. The CDR3 here is CATSRAPGTGYSTEAFF. Written as DNA, the CDR3 is TGTGCCACCAGCAGAGCACCCGGGACAGGGTATTCCACTGAAGCTTTCTTT. The V and J genes are TRBV15 and TRBJ1-1, with 9 bases aligning to TRBD1. Germline assignment: CDR1 LNHNV and CDR2 YYDKDF (reference sequence). The CDR3 covers 17 residues. Losses at the gene ends were 1 base for V and 4 bases for J; bases not matched to a gene: 10.

This clone was detected a few times. J is TRBJ2-1 and V is TRBV3-1 (or the pseudogene TRBV3-2); 13 nucleotides match TRBD2. The CDR3 has 17 residues. J was trimmed by 8 bases and V by 4 bases; bases with no gene match: 11. Looked up from germline, CDR1 is LGHDT and CDR2 is YNNKEL (reference sequence). CDR3 amino acids: CASSPGALAGGPDEQFF. The DNA for the CDR3 is TGTGCCAGCAGCCCGGGCGCACTAGCGGGGGGGCCGGATGAGCAGTTCTTC.